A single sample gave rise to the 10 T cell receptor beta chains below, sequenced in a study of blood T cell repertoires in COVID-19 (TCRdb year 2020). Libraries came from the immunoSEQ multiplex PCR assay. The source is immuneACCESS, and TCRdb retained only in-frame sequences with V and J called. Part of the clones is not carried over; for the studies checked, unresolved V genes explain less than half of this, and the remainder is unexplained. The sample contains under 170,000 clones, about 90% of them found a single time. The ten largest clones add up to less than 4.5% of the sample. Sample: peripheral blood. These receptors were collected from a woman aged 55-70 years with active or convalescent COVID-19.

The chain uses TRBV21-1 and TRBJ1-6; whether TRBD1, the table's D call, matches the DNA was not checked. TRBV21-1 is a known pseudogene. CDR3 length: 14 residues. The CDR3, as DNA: TGTGCCAGCAGCGAGGGACAGGGGTACTCACCCCTCCACTTT. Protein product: CASSEGQGYSPLHF.

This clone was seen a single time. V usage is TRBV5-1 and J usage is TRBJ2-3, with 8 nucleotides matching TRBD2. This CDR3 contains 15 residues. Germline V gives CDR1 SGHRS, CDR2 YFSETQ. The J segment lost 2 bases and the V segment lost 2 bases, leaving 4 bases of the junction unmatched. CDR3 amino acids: CASSFSGGHTDTQYF. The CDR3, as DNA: TGCGCCAGCAGCTTTTCGGGGGGGCACACAGATACGCAGTATTTT.

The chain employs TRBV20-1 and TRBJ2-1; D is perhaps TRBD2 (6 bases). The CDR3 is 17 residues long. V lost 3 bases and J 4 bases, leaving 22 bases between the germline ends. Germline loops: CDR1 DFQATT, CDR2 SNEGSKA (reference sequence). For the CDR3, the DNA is TGCAGTGCTAGTGGGACCGGGGGTTTAAAAGTATACAATGAGCAGTTCTTC. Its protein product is CSASGTGGLKVYNEQFF.

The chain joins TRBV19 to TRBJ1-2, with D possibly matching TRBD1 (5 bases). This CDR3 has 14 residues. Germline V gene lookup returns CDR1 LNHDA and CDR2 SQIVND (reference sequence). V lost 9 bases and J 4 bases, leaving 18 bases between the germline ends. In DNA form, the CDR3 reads TGTGCCAGCCTCCCCCGGGGGGGTGGCTATGGCTACACCTTC. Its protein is CASLPRGGGYGYTF.

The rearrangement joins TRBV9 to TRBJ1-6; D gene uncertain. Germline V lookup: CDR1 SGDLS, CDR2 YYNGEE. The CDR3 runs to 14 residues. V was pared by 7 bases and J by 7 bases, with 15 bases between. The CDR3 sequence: CASGRSPGNSPLHF. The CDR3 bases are TGTGCCAGCGGGAGGTCTCCCGGGAATTCACCCCTCCACTTT.

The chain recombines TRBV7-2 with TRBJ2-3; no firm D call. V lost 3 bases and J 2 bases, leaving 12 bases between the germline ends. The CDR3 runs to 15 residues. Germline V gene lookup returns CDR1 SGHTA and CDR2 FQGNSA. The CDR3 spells CASSFAAVYTDTQYF. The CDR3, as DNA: TGTGCCAGCAGCTTTGCGGCGGTGTACACAGATACGCAGTATTTT.

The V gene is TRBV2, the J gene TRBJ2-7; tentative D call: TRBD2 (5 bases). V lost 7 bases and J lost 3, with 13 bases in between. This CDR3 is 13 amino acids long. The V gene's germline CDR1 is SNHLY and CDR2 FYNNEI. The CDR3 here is CASTRGFYYEQYF. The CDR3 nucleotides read TGTGCCAGCACCCGAGGGTTTTACTACGAGCAGTACTTC.

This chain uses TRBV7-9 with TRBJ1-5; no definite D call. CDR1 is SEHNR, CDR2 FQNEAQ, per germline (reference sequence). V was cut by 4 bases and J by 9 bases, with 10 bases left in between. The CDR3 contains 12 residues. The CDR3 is CASSSTMGPQHF. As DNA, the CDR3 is TGTGCCAGCAGCTCGACTATGGGGCCCCAGCATTTT.

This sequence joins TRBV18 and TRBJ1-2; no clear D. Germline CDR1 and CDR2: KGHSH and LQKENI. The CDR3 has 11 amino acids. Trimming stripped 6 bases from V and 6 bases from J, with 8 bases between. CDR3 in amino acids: CASSLQNGYTF. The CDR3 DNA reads TGTGCCAGCTCCCTACAGAATGGCTACACCTTC.

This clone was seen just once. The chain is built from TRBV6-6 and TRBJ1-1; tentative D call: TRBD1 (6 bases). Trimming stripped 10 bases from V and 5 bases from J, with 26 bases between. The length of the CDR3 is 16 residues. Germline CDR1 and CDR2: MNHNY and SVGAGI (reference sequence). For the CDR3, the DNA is TGTGCCACTAAAGGGGGGGGGACACACTTTGGGACTGAAGCTTTCTTT. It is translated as CATKGGGTHFGTEAFF.